This is a list of T cell receptor beta chains from one sample in a study of blood T cell repertoires in COVID-19. Assay used: immunoSEQ multiplex PCR; TCRdb lists only in-frame clones, some missing. This sample has about 220,000 clones; around 90% occur once, and the top ten carry approximately 15%. Sequencing input: PBMCs or T cells enriched from blood (not recorded which). The receptors stem from a woman aged 50 to 60 with acute COVID-19. The CDR3 runs from the conserved cysteine through the conserved F or W. The order of the fields is V gene, D gene, J gene, clone size, CDR3 DNA, CDR3 protein. D genes are given only for firm matches. Rows give clone size only sometimes, using once, few, many, or a class for an expanded clone.

TRBV2	NA	TRBJ1-2	NA	TGTGCCAACCTTTTACAGGGAAACTATGGCTACACCTTC	CANLLQGNYGYTF
TRBV5-3	TRBD1	TRBJ1-2	few	TGTGCCAGAAGCTCCTCGACAGGGGGTTACGACTATGGCTACACCTTC	CARSSSTGGYDYGYTF
TRBV6-5	TRBD1	TRBJ2-3	NA	TGTGCCAGCAGTTACGGGACAGGGGGCGTAGGAGATACGCAGTATTTT	CASSYGTGGVGDTQYF
TRBV5-1	TRBD1	TRBJ1-1	NA	TGCGCCAGCCTACTTTTAGTGACAGGGTCGGGCACTGAAGCTTTCTTT	CASLLLVTGSGTEAFF
TRBV19	TRBD1	TRBJ1-1	NA	TGTGCCAGTAAGCTGGACAGGGGAGGGAACACTGAAGCTTTCTTT	CASKLDRGGNTEAFF
TRBV7-9	TRBD1	TRBJ1-1	NA	TGTGCCAGCAGCTTAGAGGGGACAGCTGAAGCTTTCTTT	CASSLEGTAEAFF
TRBV27	TRBD1	TRBJ2-7	NA	TGTGCCAGCAGTGCCGGGACAGGGGATTACGAGCAGTACTTC	CASSAGTGDYEQYF
TRBV7-2	TRBD1	TRBJ1-4	NA	TGTGCCAGCAGCTTAGGGACAGGGGGCGACAAACTGTTTTTT	CASSLGTGGDKLFF
TRBV4-1	NA	TRBJ1-1	NA	TGCGCCAGCAGGACCCGGGACACCGGGATGAACACTGAAGCTTTCTTT	CASRTRDTGMNTEAFF
TRBV27	TRBD2	TRBJ2-7	NA	TGTGCCAGCAGTTCCCGGGGGGGACCTTACTACGAGCAGTACTTC	CASSSRGGPYYEQYF
TRBV2	TRBD1	TRBJ2-7	NA	TGTGCCACTTCGGGACAGGGTCTCTACGAGCAGTACTTC	CATSGQGLYEQYF
TRBV9	NA	TRBJ1-1	NA	TGTGCCAGCAGCACCACCGGGACAAGTAACACTGAAGCTTTCTTT	CASSTTGTSNTEAFF
TRBV30	NA	TRBJ1-4	NA	TGTGCCTGGAGTGTAGGGGTCAGTGATAATGAAAAACTGTTTTTT	CAWSVGVSDNEKLFF
TRBV10-3	TRBD1	TRBJ1-4	NA	TGTGCCATCACGGGACAGATTAATGAAAAACTGTTTTTT	CAITGQINEKLFF
TRBV12-5	NA	TRBJ2-3	NA	TGTGCTAGTGGCCCTCCGGGCCCCCCTTGGGGGCCGCAGTATTTT	CASGPPGPPWGPQYF
TRBV15	TRBD2	TRBJ2-5	NA	TGTGCCACCAGCAGAGAGGCGGGAGGGACTTCAGAGACCCAGTACTTC	CATSREAGGTSETQYF
TRBV19	NA	TRBJ2-7	NA	TGTGCCAGTAGCCCTATGAATCCCGCTCCCTACGAGCAGTACTTC	CASSPMNPAPYEQYF
TRBV11-1	NA	TRBJ2-3	NA	TGTGCCAGCAGCTTACCCGGGGGGCGGACAGATACGCAGTATTTT	CASSLPGGRTDTQYF
TRBV7-2	TRBD2	TRBJ2-7	NA	TGTGCCAGCAGCCCTGGACTAGCGGAGCCCTACGAGCAGTACTTC	CASSPGLAEPYEQYF
TRBV28	TRBD1	TRBJ1-1	NA	TGTGCCAGCAGTCCCTGGACAGGGCGGAACACTGAAGCTTTCTTT	CASSPWTGRNTEAFF
TRBV6-5	NA	TRBJ2-7	NA	TGTGCCAGCAGTTACACCCGGGGGGCCCACGAGCAGTACTTC	CASSYTRGAHEQYF
TRBV7-9	NA	TRBJ1-1	NA	TGTGCCAGCAGCTTACAGGGCGCAGACACTGAAGCTTTCTTT	CASSLQGADTEAFF
TRBV28	NA	TRBJ1-4	NA	TGTGCCAGCAGTTCAACAGGGCGAGAAAAACTGTTTTTT	CASSSTGREKLFF
TRBV29-1	NA	TRBJ2-2	NA	TGCAGCGCCGTCGAGGGGGGAGGGCCGAACACCGGGGAGCTGTTTTTT	CSAVEGGGPNTGELFF
TRBV7-2	TRBD2	TRBJ2-1	NA	TGTGCCAGCCAACTGGGACTAGCGGACAATGAGCAGTTCTTC	CASQLGLADNEQFF
TRBV15	TRBD1	TRBJ2-5	NA	TGTGCCACCAGTCGGGACAGGGATCAAGAGACCCAGTACTTC	CATSRDRDQETQYF
TRBV5-1	NA	TRBJ2-3	NA	TGCGCCAGCAGCTTGGGACAGCCTGGAGATACGCAGTATTTT	CASSLGQPGDTQYF
TRBV18	NA	TRBJ1-6	NA	TGTGCCAGCTCACCAACGGACAGTCCTCGGGAACCCCTCCACTTT	CASSPTDSPREPLHF
TRBV19	NA	TRBJ1-1	NA	TGTGCCAGTAGAAATTCCCGGGGCACTGAAGCTTTCTTT	CASRNSRGTEAFF
TRBV5-4	NA	TRBJ2-1	NA	TGTGCCAGCAGCTTTGGGCAGGGTCCAAGTGAGCAGTTCTTC	CASSFGQGPSEQFF
TRBV19	TRBD2	TRBJ2-2	NA	TGTGCCAGTAGGTGGGGGACTAGCGGGAGTACCGGGGAGCTGTTTTTT	CASRWGTSGSTGELFF
TRBV6-1	NA	TRBJ2-5	NA	TGTGCCAGCAGTGACGGCAGTGGCGGGAAGACCCAGTACTTC	CASSDGSGGKTQYF
TRBV27	TRBD2	TRBJ2-1	NA	TGTGCCAGCAGGGACGGGAGGAGTACCGATGAGCAGTTCTTC	CASRDGRSTDEQFF
TRBV27	NA	TRBJ1-5	NA	TGTGCCAGCAGTTTATCGTGGGACTACAATCAGCCCCAGCATTTT	CASSLSWDYNQPQHF
TRBV12-3/TRBV12-4	NA	TRBJ1-5	NA	TGTGCCAGCAGATTGGGCTACCAGCCCCAGCATTTT	CASRLGYQPQHF
TRBV29-1	TRBD1	TRBJ2-7	NA	TGCAGCGTTGAAGATCTGGGGGACAGGGGTCCCTACGAGCAGTACTTC	CSVEDLGDRGPYEQYF
TRBV28	NA	TRBJ1-5	once	TGTGCCAGCAATACAGGTTTTAGGGGACAGCCCCAGCATTTT	CASNTGFRGQPQHF
TRBV5-1	NA	TRBJ2-7	NA	TGCGCCAGCAGCTTGGGGCCTGGCGGGATTATAAACGAGCAGTACTTC	CASSLGPGGIINEQYF
TRBV7-6	TRBD2	TRBJ2-1	NA	TGTGCCAGCAGTATACTAGCGGGAGGTATTGAGCAGTTCTTC	CASSILAGGIEQFF
TRBV30	NA	TRBJ2-5	NA	TGTGCCTGGACACAGGTCGGAGAGACCCAGTACTTC	CAWTQVGETQYF
TRBV27	TRBD2	TRBJ2-7	NA	TGTGCCAGCAGTGTCCGGGGGAGGGACGAGCAGTACTTC	CASSVRGRDEQYF
TRBV7-7	TRBD2	TRBJ2-5	NA	TGTGCTAGCAGCTTAGGGAGCGGGGGGGAGACCCAGTACTTC	CASSLGSGGETQYF
TRBV28	NA	TRBJ1-5	once	TGTGCCAGCAGCAAAAAAGGGAGGGTTAGTCAGCCCCAGCATTTT	CASSKKGRVSQPQHF
TRBV18	TRBD2	TRBJ2-3	NA	TGTGCCAGCTCACCCCTACTGGGACTAGCGGGAGAAAGGGACGAGACAGATACGCAGTATTTT	CASSPLLGLAGERDETDTQYF
TRBV4-2	NA	TRBJ2-2	NA	TGTGCCAGCAGCCAAGTCGGGGAGCGTCACACCGGGGAGCTGTTTTTT	CASSQVGERHTGELFF
TRBV6-4	TRBD1	TRBJ2-3	NA	TGTGCCAGCTCCCGGGACAGATCCTCAGATACGCAGTATTTT	CASSRDRSSDTQYF
TRBV6-5	TRBD1	TRBJ1-2	few	TGTGCCAGCAGACCCCCTGACAGGGTTTATGGCTACACCTTC	CASRPPDRVYGYTF
TRBV30	TRBD2	TRBJ2-7	NA	TGTGCCTGGAATCTGGGGGAGGGGATCTACGAGCAGTACTTC	CAWNLGEGIYEQYF
TRBV19	NA	TRBJ2-7	NA	TGTGCCAGTAGAGGTCAGACTACTTACGAGCAGTACTTC	CASRGQTTYEQYF
TRBV5-1	NA	TRBJ2-5	NA	TGCGCCAGCAGCTTGGTTTCCCTAGCGTACGGGGGGCACTTC	CASSLVSLAYGGHF
TRBV19	TRBD2	TRBJ2-5	NA	TGTGCCAGTAGTATAGGGGGCTTCTGGCGGGAGGGCCTAGAGACCCAGTACTTC	CASSIGGFWREGLETQYF
TRBV7-6	TRBD1	TRBJ2-2	few	TGTGCCAGCAGCCATTCTCGATATAGACAGGGGGCAAACACCGGGGAGCTGTTTTTT	CASSHSRYRQGANTGELFF
TRBV2	TRBD2	TRBJ2-3	NA	TGTGCCAGCACGGGACTAGCGAACACAGATACGCAGTATTTT	CASTGLANTDTQYF
TRBV30	TRBD1	TRBJ1-2	NA	TGTGCCTGGAGTGCCCAGGACAGGTATGGCTACACCTTC	CAWSAQDRYGYTF
TRBV5-6	TRBD2	TRBJ2-5	NA	TGTGCCAGCAGCCCTACACCGTGGAGGGCGGGAGGGGGAGAGACCCAGTACTTC	CASSPTPWRAGGGETQYF